These T cell receptor beta chains were read from a single sample in a study of CD8+ T cells in alopecia areata. Sequencing was performed with immunoSEQ multiplex PCR; in TCRdb, only in-frame clones are kept and a portion is missing. Among 150,000 to 200,000 clones listed, approximately 57% were seen once. Sample: CD4+ T cells sorted from blood, taken at week 24, from a patient treated with tofacitinib. These receptors were collected from a human donor with alopecia areata. The CDR3 runs from the conserved cysteine through the conserved F or W. The D gene is left open where the match is weak. Size is omitted from some rows. Given values are once, few, many or a class for expanded clones.

v_call,j_call,clone_size,cdr3_length,d_call,cdr3_aa,cdr3_nt
TRBV5-4,TRBJ2-2,.,16,.,CASSLVKGGGTGELFF,TGTGCCAGCAGCTTGGTCAAGGGCGGTGGCACCGGGGAGCTGTTTTTT
TRBV7-3,TRBJ2-3,.,14,.,CASSEGTGTDTQYF,TGTGCCAGCAGCGAAGGGACTGGCACAGATACGCAGTATTTT
TRBV30,TRBJ1-5,.,14,.,CAWSILYSNQPQHF,TGTGCCTGGAGTATACTGTATAGCAATCAGCCCCAGCATTTT
TRBV29-1,TRBJ1-2,once,13,.,CSVEGIRGYGYTF,TGCAGCGTTGAGGGAATAAGGGGTTATGGCTACACCTTC
TRBV5-6,TRBJ2-7,once,17,TRBD1,CASSYLKGTGNFNEQYF,TGTGCCAGCAGCTACCTAAAAGGGACAGGGAATTTCAACGAGCAGTACTTC
TRBV10-3,TRBJ2-7,.,15,TRBD2,CAISELLAGAYEQYF,TGTGCCATCAGTGAGTTGTTAGCGGGGGCCTACGAGCAGTACTTC
TRBV27,TRBJ1-1,.,13,.,CASSFNEGTEAFF,TGTGCCAGCAGTTTCAATGAGGGCACTGAAGCTTTCTTT
TRBV7-2,TRBJ2-7,once,15,.,CASRLDTSYAYEQYF,TGTGCCAGCAGATTGGACACGAGTTACGCCTACGAGCAGTACTTC
TRBV11-1,TRBJ2-3,few,15,TRBD1,CASSSLIQGADTQYF,TGTGCCAGCAGCTCCCTTATACAGGGGGCAGATACGCAGTATTTT
TRBV18,TRBJ2-3,many,14,TRBD2,CASSPGREKNREYF,TGTGCCAGCTCCCCTGGGCGGGAGAAAAATAGGGAGTATTTT
TRBV19,TRBJ1-1,few,14,TRBD1,CASSPGQVSTEAFF,TGTGCCAGTAGTCCGGGACAGGTCTCCACTGAAGCTTTCTTT
TRBV30,TRBJ1-5,once,13,.,CAWSSVGEQPQHF,TGTGCCTGGAGTTCGGTTGGGGAACAGCCCCAGCATTTT
TRBV6-1,TRBJ2-7,.,15,.,CASSEVGRGGYEQYF,TGTGCCAGCAGTGAAGTGGGACGTGGGGGCTACGAGCAGTACTTC
TRBV7-3,TRBJ2-1,few,14,TRBD1,CASSQGQGVNEQFF,TGTGCCAGCAGCCAAGGACAGGGAGTAAATGAGCAGTTCTTC
TRBV29-1,TRBJ1-2,.,13,.,CSNIRERASGYTF,TGCAGCAATATTCGGGAAAGGGCGAGCGGCTACACCTTC